The clone carrying this T cell receptor beta chain turned up a few times. Antigen: not known. Building of the TCR beta libraries involved iRepertoire HTBI primers and Arm-PCR of CDR3 regions. In the original analysis: Across samples, 50 to 75 TRBV and some 14 TRBJ segments were found. Each CDR3 protein is one row after TCRdb ran MiXCR on the multiplex PCR reads. In this record, the V and J calls reflect TCRdb's handling and not the investigators' own analysis. The sample comprises over 250,000 distinct CDR3 sequences, 22% of which are singletons, and more than 50% rests with the top ten. The sample belongs to a study of regulatory T cells in long-lasting Graves disease. Time point: persistent/refractory GD, antithyroid drugs over 5 years with positive TRAb. Scientists built the TCR library using RNA that was extracted from PBMCs. Germline values: CDR1 SGHKS, CDR2 YYEKEE (reference sequence). Trimming pared 3 bases from V and 8 bases from J, leaving 17 bases between. This CDR3 has 14 residues.

General study findings and limits: Persistent cases of Graves' showed reduced TCR diversity relative to newly diagnosed patients. When disease was persistent, TRBV28, TRBJ1-2 and TRBJ2-5 were the favored segments. Among the persistent patients, thousands of public clonotypes were shared, more than the roughly 970 shared among new patients.

This TCR came from a female donor with Graves disease. The chain uses TRBV5-5 and TRBJ1-2, with D uncertain. This specimen consisted of peripheral blood mononuclear cells (PBMCs), obtained when the disease was refractory, from a patient treated with antithyroid drugs. CDR3 residues: CASSSGSSARGYTF. The CDR3, as DNA: TGTGCCAGCAGCTCTGGGTCCTCGGCTCGGGGCTACACCTTC. Looking up the rest from reference TRBV5-5 and TRBJ1-2 gives the full variable domain: DAGVTQSPTHLIKTRGQQVTLRCSPISGHKSVSWYQQVLGQGPQFIFQYYEKEERGRGNFPDRFSARQFPNYSSELNVNALLLGDSALYLCASSSGSSARGYTFGSGTRLTVV.